Listed below are T cell receptor beta chains from one sample, sequenced in a study of Graves' ophthalmopathy and Graves' hyperthyroidism. Via MiXCR, TCRdb re-called the multiplex PCR reads, giving one row per CDR3 protein. The data contain around 470,000 distinct CDR3 sequences, 14% of them singletons. Material for sequencing was blood. The receptors stem from a woman aged 30 to 39 with Graves' ophthalmopathy. Both conserved end residues are part of each CDR3. Each record gives: V gene, clone size, J gene, D gene, CDR3 protein, CDR3 DNA. A D gene is named only where the DNA matches it firmly. The size of a clone is reported for some rows only, either as once, few or many, or as a class for expanded clones.

v_call: TRBV7-2
clone_size: few
j_call: TRBJ2-2
d_call: TRBD2
cdr3_aa: CASSLALTSGRAYTGELFF
cdr3_nt: TGTGCCAGCAGCTTAGCCCTCACTAGCGGGAGGGCATACACCGGGGAGCTGTTTTTT

v_call: TRBV6-7
clone_size: few
j_call: TRBJ2-2
d_call: -
cdr3_aa: CASSYEGGKNTGELFF
cdr3_nt: TGTGCCAGCAGTTACGAGGGCGGAAAGAACACCGGGGAGCTGTTTTTT

v_call: TRBV24-1
clone_size: many
j_call: TRBJ1-5
d_call: -
cdr3_aa: CATSDSQGFQPQHF
cdr3_nt: TGTGCCACCAGTGATTCACAGGGCTTTCAGCCCCAGCATTTT

v_call: TRBV12-3/TRBV12-4
clone_size: many
j_call: TRBJ1-2
d_call: -
cdr3_aa: CASSTSLGEGEDYGYTF
cdr3_nt: TGTGCCAGCAGTACTTCCCTGGGGGAGGGAGAGGACTATGGCTACACCTTC

v_call: TRBV6-1
clone_size: many
j_call: TRBJ2-2
d_call: -
cdr3_aa: CASSEALGLLTGELFF
cdr3_nt: TGTGCCAGCAGTGAAGCTTTGGGTCTGCTCACCGGGGAGCTGTTTTTT

v_call: TRBV7-9
clone_size: -
j_call: TRBJ1-1
d_call: -
cdr3_aa: CASSELRDTEAFF
cdr3_nt: TGTGCCAGCAGCGAGCTCCGAGATACTGAAGCTTTCTTT

v_call: TRBV6-5
clone_size: many
j_call: TRBJ2-7
d_call: -
cdr3_aa: CASSYSGRVAYEQYF
cdr3_nt: TGTGCCAGCAGTTATTCAGGAAGGGTTGCCTACGAGCAGTACTTC

v_call: TRBV6-1
clone_size: many
j_call: TRBJ2-6
d_call: -
cdr3_aa: CASSGGTSGANVLTF
cdr3_nt: TGTGCCAGCAGTGGAGGGACCTCTGGGGCCAACGTCCTGACTTTC

v_call: TRBV28
clone_size: many
j_call: TRBJ1-3
d_call: -
cdr3_aa: CASSGFDTSGNTIYF
cdr3_nt: TGTGCCAGCAGCGGGTTCGACACCTCTGGAAACACCATATATTTT

v_call: TRBV12-3/TRBV12-4
clone_size: many
j_call: TRBJ2-4
d_call: -
cdr3_aa: CASSLLGSAGIQYF
cdr3_nt: TGTGCCAGCAGTTTACTCGGGTCAGCAGGGATTCAGTACTTC

v_call: TRBV12-3/TRBV12-4
clone_size: many
j_call: TRBJ1-2
d_call: -
cdr3_aa: CASSFSRESLLYGYTF
cdr3_nt: TGTGCCAGCAGTTTCTCCCGAGAGAGCTTACTCTATGGCTACACCTTC

v_call: TRBV6-2/TRBV6-3
clone_size: many
j_call: TRBJ2-2
d_call: TRBD2
cdr3_aa: CASSRGGRELFF
cdr3_nt: TGTGCCAGCAGCCGGGGGGGCCGGGAGCTGTTTTTT

v_call: TRBV6-1
clone_size: -
j_call: TRBJ2-5
d_call: TRBD2
cdr3_aa: CASSELASGGPYETQYF
cdr3_nt: TGTGCCAGCAGTGAACTGGCTAGCGGGGGGCCCTACGAGACCCAGTACTTC

v_call: TRBV11-2
clone_size: few
j_call: TRBJ2-5
d_call: TRBD2
cdr3_aa: CASSPQTSGFQETQYF
cdr3_nt: TGTGCCAGCAGCCCGCAGACTAGCGGGTTCCAAGAGACCCAGTACTTC

v_call: TRBV6-1
clone_size: many
j_call: TRBJ1-5
d_call: -
cdr3_aa: CASSELTGGQPQHF
cdr3_nt: TGTGCCAGCAGTGAATTGACAGGTGGCCAGCCCCAGCATTTT

v_call: TRBV20-1
clone_size: many
j_call: TRBJ1-1
d_call: -
cdr3_aa: CSAPEMNTEAFF
cdr3_nt: TGCAGTGCCCCAGAAATGAACACTGAAGCTTTCTTT

v_call: TRBV7-8
clone_size: many
j_call: TRBJ1-5
d_call: -
cdr3_aa: CASSAELNQPQHF
cdr3_nt: TGTGCCAGCAGCGCAGAGTTGAATCAGCCCCAGCATTTT

v_call: TRBV10-3
clone_size: -
j_call: TRBJ1-2
d_call: -
cdr3_aa: CAISESPGMSYGYTF
cdr3_nt: TGTGCCATCAGTGAATCTCCCGGGATGAGCTATGGCTACACCTTC

v_call: TRBV6-2/TRBV6-3
clone_size: -
j_call: TRBJ2-5
d_call: TRBD1
cdr3_aa: CASSYGTGGETQYF
cdr3_nt: TGTGCCAGCAGTTATGGGACAGGGGGAGAGACCCAGTACTTC

v_call: TRBV27
clone_size: many
j_call: TRBJ2-7
d_call: -
cdr3_aa: CASSYNRGGYEQYF
cdr3_nt: TGTGCCAGCAGTTATAACAGGGGAGGCTACGAGCAGTACTTC

v_call: TRBV30
clone_size: many
j_call: TRBJ1-5
d_call: -
cdr3_aa: CAWSRDTYQPQHF
cdr3_nt: TGTGCCTGGAGTCGGGACACCTATCAGCCCCAGCATTTT

v_call: TRBV6-1
clone_size: -
j_call: TRBJ1-1
d_call: TRBD1
cdr3_aa: CASRVTGANTEAFF
cdr3_nt: TGTGCCAGCCGAGTGACAGGGGCCAACACTGAAGCTTTCTTT

v_call: TRBV11-2
clone_size: many
j_call: TRBJ2-5
d_call: -
cdr3_aa: CASIKGGKETQYF
cdr3_nt: TGTGCCAGCATCAAGGGGGGGAAAGAGACCCAGTACTTC

v_call: TRBV28
clone_size: many
j_call: TRBJ2-2
d_call: -
cdr3_aa: CATLGVLNTGELFF
cdr3_nt: TGTGCCACTCTGGGTGTACTTAACACCGGGGAGCTGTTTTTT

v_call: TRBV12-3/TRBV12-4
clone_size: many
j_call: TRBJ1-2
d_call: TRBD1
cdr3_aa: CASSPTGAVYGYTF
cdr3_nt: TGTGCCAGCAGTCCGACAGGGGCAGTCTATGGCTACACCTTC

v_call: TRBV12-3/TRBV12-4
clone_size: once
j_call: TRBJ2-7
d_call: -
cdr3_aa: CASSRDSASYEQYF
cdr3_nt: TGTGCCAGCAGTCGCGACAGTGCCTCCTACGAGCAGTACTTC

v_call: TRBV18
clone_size: few
j_call: TRBJ2-7
d_call: -
cdr3_aa: CASSPRSRATYEQYF
cdr3_nt: TGTGCCAGCTCACCAAGGTCCAGGGCGACCTACGAGCAGTACTTC

v_call: TRBV6-1
clone_size: few
j_call: TRBJ2-7
d_call: -
cdr3_aa: CASSSLIFSYEQYF
cdr3_nt: TGTGCCAGCAGCAGCCTGATATTCTCCTACGAGCAGTACTTC

v_call: TRBV5-1
clone_size: many
j_call: TRBJ1-2
d_call: -
cdr3_aa: CASSFGESNGYTF
cdr3_nt: TGCGCCAGCAGCTTCGGCGAAAGTAATGGCTACACCTTC

v_call: TRBV11-1
clone_size: -
j_call: TRBJ1-2
d_call: -
cdr3_aa: CASSLAPREVWDLGPYGYTF
cdr3_nt: TGTGCCAGCAGCTTAGCGCCTCGGGAGGTTTGGGACCTCGGCCCATATGGCTACACCTTC

v_call: TRBV28
clone_size: many
j_call: TRBJ2-7
d_call: -
cdr3_aa: CASSLSRDIYYEQYF
cdr3_nt: TGTGCCAGCAGTCTCTCCCGGGACATATACTACGAGCAGTACTTC

v_call: TRBV11-1
clone_size: -
j_call: TRBJ2-7
d_call: -
cdr3_aa: CASSTSLVAWGSYEQYF
cdr3_nt: TGTGCTAGCAGTACGAGTCTTGTAGCCTGGGGGTCCTACGAGCAGTACTTC

v_call: TRBV12-3/TRBV12-4
clone_size: many
j_call: TRBJ1-1
d_call: -
cdr3_aa: CASSSKLNTEAFF
cdr3_nt: TGTGCCAGCAGTTCCAAGTTGAACACTGAAGCTTTCTTT

v_call: TRBV20-1
clone_size: many
j_call: TRBJ2-7
d_call: TRBD2
cdr3_aa: CSATGTSGTVGQYF
cdr3_nt: TGCAGTGCCACCGGGACTAGCGGCACGGTGGGGCAGTACTTC

v_call: TRBV6-5
clone_size: many
j_call: TRBJ1-2
d_call: TRBD1
cdr3_aa: CASSYAGGQEAYGYTF
cdr3_nt: TGTGCCAGCAGTTACGCTGGGGGACAGGAAGCCTATGGCTACACCTTC

v_call: TRBV12-3/TRBV12-4
clone_size: many
j_call: TRBJ2-5
d_call: -
cdr3_aa: CASRGRGGQETQYF
cdr3_nt: TGTGCCAGCAGAGGAAGGGGGGGGCAAGAGACCCAGTACTTC

v_call: TRBV2
clone_size: many
j_call: TRBJ2-2
d_call: -
cdr3_aa: CASSDVPPGELFF
cdr3_nt: TGTGCCAGCAGTGATGTACCGCCTGGGGAGCTGTTTTTT

v_call: TRBV7-9
clone_size: many
j_call: TRBJ2-5
d_call: -
cdr3_aa: CASLPTGEETQYF
cdr3_nt: TGTGCCAGCCTGCCTACGGGGGAAGAGACCCAGTACTTC

v_call: TRBV6-1
clone_size: many
j_call: TRBJ1-2
d_call: TRBD1
cdr3_aa: CASSPGQGVFYGYTF
cdr3_nt: TGTGCCAGCAGTCCCGGACAGGGGGTTTTCTATGGCTACACCTTC

v_call: TRBV4-1
clone_size: many
j_call: TRBJ1-2
d_call: -
cdr3_aa: CASSQIGYYGYTF
cdr3_nt: TGCGCCAGCAGCCAAATAGGGTACTATGGCTACACCTTC

v_call: TRBV28
clone_size: many
j_call: TRBJ1-2
d_call: TRBD1
cdr3_aa: CASSFPPGSQGASGYGYTF
cdr3_nt: TGTGCCAGCAGTTTCCCGCCCGGTAGCCAGGGGGCGTCGGGTTATGGCTACACCTTC

v_call: TRBV10-3
clone_size: -
j_call: TRBJ2-5
d_call: -
cdr3_aa: CAISPSGEGETQYF
cdr3_nt: TGTGCCATTTCCCCCTCAGGGGAGGGGGAGACCCAGTACTTC

v_call: TRBV30
clone_size: few
j_call: TRBJ1-3
d_call: -
cdr3_aa: CAWSDKYRAPNSGNTIYF
cdr3_nt: TGTGCCTGGAGCGACAAATACAGGGCCCCCAATTCTGGAAACACCATATATTTT

v_call: TRBV6-1
clone_size: many
j_call: TRBJ1-1
d_call: TRBD1
cdr3_aa: CASSLQGALAFF
cdr3_nt: TGTGCCAGCAGTCTGCAGGGGGCACTAGCTTTCTTT

v_call: TRBV5-4
clone_size: many
j_call: TRBJ2-5
d_call: TRBD2
cdr3_aa: CASSPWTSGLQETQYF
cdr3_nt: TGTGCCAGCAGCCCCTGGACTAGCGGACTCCAAGAGACCCAGTACTTC

v_call: TRBV30
clone_size: -
j_call: TRBJ1-6
d_call: -
cdr3_aa: CAWSVPGAGDSPLHF
cdr3_nt: TGTGCCTGGAGTGTACCCGGGGCAGGGGATTCACCCCTCCACTTT

v_call: TRBV12-5
clone_size: many
j_call: TRBJ2-5
d_call: TRBD1
cdr3_aa: CASGLALRDRVRETQYF
cdr3_nt: TGTGCTAGTGGTTTGGCGTTACGGGACAGGGTCCGGGAGACCCAGTACTTC

v_call: TRBV2
clone_size: many
j_call: TRBJ1-2
d_call: TRBD1
cdr3_aa: CASSNRGSYTF
cdr3_nt: TGTGCCAGTTCGAACAGGGGTAGCTACACCTTC

v_call: TRBV2
clone_size: many
j_call: TRBJ1-5
d_call: TRBD1
cdr3_aa: CASSETGSPQGSNQPQHF
cdr3_nt: TGTGCCAGCAGTGAAACGGGTTCCCCACAGGGGAGCAATCAGCCCCAGCATTTT

v_call: TRBV12-3/TRBV12-4
clone_size: few
j_call: TRBJ2-5
d_call: -
cdr3_aa: CASTMAGGAETQYF
cdr3_nt: TGTGCCAGCACCATGGCAGGGGGGGCAGAGACCCAGTACTTC

v_call: TRBV27
clone_size: many
j_call: TRBJ1-2
d_call: -
cdr3_aa: CASSLSRQAGDGYTF
cdr3_nt: TGTGCCAGCAGTTTATCTCGACAGGCCGGCGATGGCTACACCTTC

v_call: TRBV19
clone_size: many
j_call: TRBJ1-1
d_call: TRBD1
cdr3_aa: CASTRTGGRTEAFF
cdr3_nt: TGTGCCAGTACCCGGACAGGAGGGCGCACTGAAGCTTTCTTT